This is a list of T cell receptor beta chains from one sample in a study of blood T cell repertoires in COVID-19. Using immunoSEQ multiplex PCR, the repertoire was profiled, and TCRdb retains in-frame clones only, with some absent. The table shows about 42,000 clones, with roughly 84% occurring only once. Sequencing was carried out using peripheral blood. These receptor sequences come from a woman between 65 and 79 years old in a cohort sampled during active COVID-19. Both conserved end residues are part of each CDR3. The D gene is left open where the match is weak. For some rows the clone size is stated as once, few or many, or as a class when expanded; others skip it.

abundance	j_gene	v_gene	d_gene	CDR3aa	CDR3nt
NA	TRBJ1-4	TRBV7-2	NA	CASSSRRGSSEKLFF	TGTGCCAGCAGCTCCCGCAGGGGTTCTAGTGAAAAACTGTTTTTT
NA	TRBJ2-3	TRBV5-4	NA	CASSLDQGSADTQYF	TGTGCCAGCAGCTTGGACCAGGGGTCGGCAGATACGCAGTATTTT
NA	TRBJ1-1	TRBV3-1/TRBV3-2	NA	CASSNGQGNTEAFF	TGTGCCAGCAGCAACGGCCAGGGAAACACTGAAGCTTTCTTT
NA	TRBJ2-1	TRBV18	NA	CASSPLEGGNEQFF	TGTGCCAGCTCACCACTTGAGGGAGGCAATGAGCAGTTCTTC
NA	TRBJ1-5	TRBV28	NA	CASSPRTGTLNKPQHF	TGTGCCAGCAGTCCGAGAACCGGGACACTGAATAAGCCCCAGCATTTT
NA	TRBJ2-3	TRBV7-6	NA	CASSLTLAVTDTQYF	TGTGCCAGCAGCTTAACGCTCGCGGTCACAGATACGCAGTATTTT
NA	TRBJ1-4	TRBV19	NA	CASSTSQGTNEKLFF	TGTGCCAGTAGTACTTCACAGGGAACTAATGAAAAACTGTTTTTT
NA	TRBJ1-4	TRBV5-4	TRBD1	CASSLAGQGGYEKLFF	TGTGCCAGCAGCTTGGCCGGACAAGGGGGCTATGAAAAACTGTTTTTT
once	TRBJ2-1	TRBV23-1	NA	CASSHRASEIDNEQFF	TGCGCCAGCAGTCACCGGGCTAGCGAGATCGACAATGAGCAGTTCTTC
NA	TRBJ1-1	TRBV27	NA	CASRLLCGFF	TGTGCCAGCAGATTGTTATGCGGTTTCTTT
NA	TRBJ1-4	TRBV3-1/TRBV3-2	NA	CASSQGGATNEKLFF	TGTGCCAGCAGCCAAGGGGGGGCAACTAATGAAAAACTGTTTTTT
NA	TRBJ1-1	TRBV5-6	NA	CASSLDSLNTEAFF	TGTGCCAGCAGCTTGGACAGCTTAAACACTGAAGCTTTCTTT
NA	TRBJ1-5	TRBV28	NA	CASSRTARNQPQHF	TGTGCCAGCAGTAGGACAGCTAGGAATCAGCCCCAGCATTTT
NA	TRBJ2-1	TRBV3-1/TRBV3-2	TRBD2	CASSQVAGVGNEQFF	TGTGCCAGCAGCCAAGTGGCGGGAGTGGGTAATGAGCAGTTCTTC
NA	TRBJ2-1	TRBV28	NA	CASSFTVNNEQFF	TGTGCCAGCAGTTTTACAGTTAACAATGAGCAGTTCTTC
NA	TRBJ1-1	TRBV4-1	NA	CASSPGGGYGNTEAFF	TGCGCCAGCAGCCCGGGGGGTGGGTATGGGAACACTGAAGCTTTCTTT
NA	TRBJ2-6	TRBV11-3	NA	CASSLDGRTANSGANVLTF	TGTGCCAGCAGCTTAGATGGGAGAACAGCCAACTCTGGGGCCAACGTCCTGACTTTC
NA	TRBJ2-6	TRBV4-3	NA	CASSLEAGTGANVLTF	TGCGCCAGCAGCCTCGAGGCAGGGACTGGGGCCAACGTCCTGACTTTC
NA	TRBJ1-3	TRBV30	NA	CAWSRQANTIYF	TGTGCCTGGAGTCGACAGGCGAACACCATATATTTT
few	TRBJ2-3	TRBV11-2	TRBD1	CASTQDRGRVTQYF	TGTGCCAGCACCCAGGACAGGGGGCGGGTAACGCAGTATTTT
NA	TRBJ2-5	TRBV5-8	NA	CASSLVVGEQETQYF	TGTGCCAGCAGCTTGGTAGTGGGAGAGCAAGAGACCCAGTACTTC
once	TRBJ2-7	TRBV28	NA	CASSGQGYEQYF	TGTGCCAGCAGCGGGCAGGGTTACGAGCAGTACTTC
once	TRBJ1-1	TRBV6-5	NA	CASSYSIRGNTEAFF	TGTGCCAGCAGTTACTCAATCAGGGGGAACACTGAAGCTTTCTTT
once	TRBJ2-2	TRBV7-8	NA	CASSLDVQGNTGELFF	TGTGCCAGCAGCTTAGATGTCCAGGGGAACACCGGGGAGCTGTTTTTT
NA	TRBJ2-3	TRBV5-4	NA	CASSAPASRAEDTQYF	TGTGCCAGCAGCGCCCCTGCTAGTCGAGCGGAAGATACGCAGTATTTT
NA	TRBJ2-5	TRBV29-1	NA	CSVGTIQETQYF	TGCAGCGTGGGGACAATCCAAGAGACCCAGTACTTC
NA	TRBJ1-6	TRBV28	TRBD1	CASSRQGGHTNSPLHF	TGTGCCAGCAGTCGACAGGGGGGCCATACGAATTCACCCCTCCACTTT
NA	TRBJ1-4	TRBV4-1	NA	CASSFPREGVEKLFF	TGCGCCAGCAGCTTCCCCCGCGAAGGGGTTGAAAAACTGTTTTTT
NA	TRBJ2-1	TRBV24-1	TRBD1	CATSEPWTGNNEQFF	TGTGCCACCAGTGAACCCTGGACAGGGAACAATGAGCAGTTCTTC
NA	TRBJ1-1	TRBV5-8	TRBD1	CASSKTFVQGAGNTEAFF	TGTGCCAGCAGCAAGACTTTTGTACAGGGGGCAGGAAACACTGAAGCTTTCTTT
NA	TRBJ1-1	TRBV5-1	NA	CASSLTGKGTEAFF	TGCGCCAGCAGCTTGACAGGGAAGGGGACTGAAGCTTTCTTT
NA	TRBJ1-1	TRBV5-1	TRBD1	CASSSAGDRGTEAFF	TGCGCCAGCAGCTCCGCGGGGGACAGGGGCACTGAAGCTTTCTTT
few	TRBJ2-3	TRBV28	TRBD2	CASSREGGADTQYF	TGTGCCAGCAGTCGGGAGGGAGGGGCAGATACGCAGTATTTT
NA	TRBJ2-3	TRBV2	TRBD1	CASRRQGSDTQYF	TGTGCCAGCAGACGACAGGGATCAGATACGCAGTATTTT
NA	TRBJ1-3	TRBV9	NA	CASSVAPGPEGGNTIYF	TGTGCCAGCAGCGTAGCCCCAGGCCCCGAGGGTGGAAACACCATATATTTT
NA	TRBJ2-1	TRBV19	TRBD2	CASTSGRAGTGNEQFF	TGTGCCAGTACCAGCGGGAGGGCCGGGACCGGGAATGAGCAGTTCTTC
once	TRBJ1-4	TRBV2	TRBD1	CASRGQAGTGEKLFF	TGTGCCAGCAGAGGACAGGCAGGAACAGGGGAAAAACTGTTTTTT
NA	TRBJ1-1	TRBV2	NA	CASTSQWNTEAFF	TGTGCCAGCACTTCACAGTGGAACACTGAAGCTTTCTTT
NA	TRBJ1-5	TRBV5-1	TRBD1	CASSRGQGALIPSNQPQHF	TGCGCCAGCAGCAGGGGACAGGGCGCCCTAATTCCTTCAAATCAGCCCCAGCATTTT
NA	TRBJ2-5	TRBV4-2	TRBD2	CASSPSSGNQETQYF	TGTGCCAGCAGCCCCTCTAGCGGGAACCAAGAGACCCAGTACTTC
NA	TRBJ2-7	TRBV19	NA	CASSIAPYYEQYF	TGTGCCAGTAGTATAGCCCCCTACTACGAGCAGTACTTC
NA	TRBJ1-5	TRBV28	TRBD1	CASSPDREDQPQHF	TGTGCCAGCAGTCCGGACAGGGAGGATCAGCCCCAGCATTTT
NA	TRBJ2-7	TRBV28	TRBD1	CASRLDRAPFGEQYF	TGTGCCAGCAGGTTAGACAGGGCCCCGTTTGGCGAGCAGTACTTC
NA	TRBJ1-1	TRBV21-1	NA	CASSKVPGYKRAFF	TGTGCCAGCAGCAAAGTTCCGGGGTACAAGCGAGCTTTCTTT
NA	TRBJ1-5	TRBV19	NA	CASSMAVNQPQHF	TGTGCCAGTAGTATGGCAGTCAATCAGCCCCAGCATTTT
NA	TRBJ1-1	TRBV29-1	TRBD1	CSGGQGDTEAFF	TGCAGCGGCGGACAGGGGGACACTGAAGCTTTCTTT
few	TRBJ2-2	TRBV28	TRBD1	CASSFGTGGTGELFF	TGTGCCAGCAGCTTCGGGACAGGGGGCACCGGGGAGCTGTTTTTT